This T cell receptor (beta chain) came from a study of graft-versus-host responses after intestinal transplantation. On the study more broadly: Recipients received multivisceral, liver-intestinal, or isolated intestinal transplants. Uniformly, recipients were administered anti-thymocyte globulin induction with subsequent tacrolimus and steroids for two to three years. Regarding the study as a whole: Present in recipient marrow, GvH clones included some that appeared first in ileum or blood.

Sequencing used immunoSEQ multiplex PCR; TCRdb keeps in-frame clones, though not all of them. The sample consists of about 39,000 clones, 85% to 95% of them appearing once. On this clone itself: Its specificity is unknown.

There are 13 residues in the CDR3. Trimming removed 5 bases at V and 5 bases at J, with 10 bases between. Germline assignment: CDR1 KGHSH and CDR2 LQKENI. The source material was unstimulated CD8+ T cells sorted from spleen or lymph node cells, sampled before transplant. This TCR was recovered from a human donor who was the organ donor for an intestinal transplant. The chain uses TRBV18 and TRBJ2-1; tentative D call: TRBD2 (5 bases). The CDR3 DNA sequence: TGTGCCAGCTCAATGCTAGCAAACAATGAGCAGTTCTTC. This encodes CASSMLANNEQFF.